A selection of T cell receptor beta chains follows, all from one sample in a study of human T cells and chemical hapten exposure. TCRdb fed the RACE reads into MiXCR, producing one record per CDR3 protein. The sample consists of some 400,000 distinct CDR3 sequences, approximately 5% of them appearing once. The sequencing used whole blood, collected in connection with sensitization to the hapten diphenylcyclopropenone (DPC). The receptors were sampled from a woman aged 50 to 60 with alopecia areata. Some clones in this sample may be carry-over from other donors' samples. The CDR3 runs from the conserved cysteine through the conserved F or W. Each record gives: V gene, clone size, J gene, CDR3 length, D gene, CDR3 DNA, CDR3 protein. D genes are given only for firm matches. The size field is filled for only some rows; it gives once, few, many or a size class.

TRBV5-4	many	TRBJ2-7	15	NA	TGTGCCAGCAGCTGGGCCCCCGAGGGCTTCTACGAGCAGTACTTC	CASSWAPEGFYEQYF
TRBV6-1	NA	TRBJ1-4	11	NA	TGTGCCAGCAGTGATGTTGAAAAACTGTTTTTT	CASSDVEKLFF
TRBV27	few	TRBJ2-5	15	NA	TGTGCCAGCAGTTTAAATGGGGGGTACCAAGAGACCCAGTACTTC	CASSLNGGYQETQYF
TRBV13	many	TRBJ2-6	14	NA	TGTGCCAGCAGCTTCGAAGCGGGGGCCAACGTCCTGACTTTC	CASSFEAGANVLTF
TRBV7-8	many	TRBJ2-7	14	NA	TGTGCCAGCAGCTCCAGAGTAGGACCGAGAGAGCAGTACTTC	CASSSRVGPREQYF
TRBV20-1	many	TRBJ1-3	13	NA	TGCAGTGCTAGTACTACAGACCGAAACACCATATATTTT	CSASTTDRNTIYF
TRBV10-3	many	TRBJ2-1	15	TRBD2	TGTGCCACCCGGGGACTAGCGGGGGACTACAATGAGCAGTTCTTC	CATRGLAGDYNEQFF
TRBV6-5	many	TRBJ1-1	13	NA	TGTGCCAGCAGTTTTCAGGGGAAAGTGGAAGCTTTCTTT	CASSFQGKVEAFF
TRBV12-3/TRBV12-4	many	TRBJ2-7	13	TRBD1	TGTGCCAGCACACACACAGGGGACTACGAGCAGTACTTC	CASTHTGDYEQYF
TRBV5-5	many	TRBJ1-5	14	NA	NA	CAKFTPYGCQPQHF
TRBV10-2	many	TRBJ1-2	13	NA	TGCGCCAGCCGGGACGTGAAGAACTATGGCTACACCTTC	CASRDVKNYGYTF
TRBV6-2/TRBV6-3	many	TRBJ2-3	15	NA	TGTGCCAGCATGACGGGCCGGCTCAACAGGGATACGCAGTATTTT	CASMTGRLNRDTQYF
TRBV29-1	NA	TRBJ2-3	10	NA	TGCAGCGTTCTAACAGATACGCAGTATTTT	CSVLTDTQYF
TRBV29-1	many	TRBJ1-1	11	NA	TGCAGCGTTGAAGTTACCGGGGAAGCTTTCTTT	CSVEVTGEAFF
TRBV6-2/TRBV6-3	NA	TRBJ1-6	14	NA	TGTGCCAGCAGCCACACAGGCCTCAATTCACCCCTCCACTTT	CASSHTGLNSPLHF
TRBV4-2	many	TRBJ2-7	15	NA	TGTGCCAGCAGCCAAGAGCCTAGCGCAAGCTACGAGCAGTACTTC	CASSQEPSASYEQYF
TRBV12-3/TRBV12-4	few	TRBJ1-1	12	NA	TGTGCCAGCAGTTTAAAGAGGGCTGAAGCTTTCTTT	CASSLKRAEAFF
TRBV20-1	many	TRBJ1-1	14	NA	TGCAGTGCTAGAGACATAAATCGGGGAACTGAAGCTTTCTTT	CSARDINRGTEAFF
TRBV6-5	many	TRBJ2-4	12	NA	TGTGCCAGCAGGGGAGGGGGGAGCATTCAGTACTTC	CASRGGGSIQYF
TRBV2	NA	TRBJ2-6	13	NA	TGTGCCAGCCGTGGGGACGGGGCCAACGTCCTGACTTTC	CASRGDGANVLTF
TRBV28	NA	TRBJ2-7	14	TRBD1	TGTGCCAGCAATACCTTGGGACAGGGTTACGAGCAGTACTTC	CASNTLGQGYEQYF
TRBV18	few	TRBJ1-1	16	NA	TGTGCCAGCTCACGAGGCTCGGGTCTTCAGAACACTGAAGCTTTCTTT	CASSRGSGLQNTEAFF